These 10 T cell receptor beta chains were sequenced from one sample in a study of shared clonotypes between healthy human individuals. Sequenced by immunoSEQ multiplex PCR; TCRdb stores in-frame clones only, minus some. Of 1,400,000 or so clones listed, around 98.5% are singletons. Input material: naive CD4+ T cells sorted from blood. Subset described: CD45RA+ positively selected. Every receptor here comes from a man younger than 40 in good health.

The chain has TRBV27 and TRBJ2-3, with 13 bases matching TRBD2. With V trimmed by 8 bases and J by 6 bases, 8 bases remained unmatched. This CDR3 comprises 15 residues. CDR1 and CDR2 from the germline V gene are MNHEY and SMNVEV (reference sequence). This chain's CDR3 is CASGTSGRAWDTQYF. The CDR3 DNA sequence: TGTGCCAGCGGTACTAGCGGGAGGGCCTGGGATACGCAGTATTTT.

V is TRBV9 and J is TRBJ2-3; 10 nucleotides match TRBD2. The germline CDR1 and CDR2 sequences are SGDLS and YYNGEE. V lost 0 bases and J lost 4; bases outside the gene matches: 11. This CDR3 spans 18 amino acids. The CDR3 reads CASSVDGRSGRAADTQYF. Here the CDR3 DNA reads TGTGCCAGCAGCGTAGACGGTAGGAGCGGGAGGGCTGCAGATACGCAGTATTTT.

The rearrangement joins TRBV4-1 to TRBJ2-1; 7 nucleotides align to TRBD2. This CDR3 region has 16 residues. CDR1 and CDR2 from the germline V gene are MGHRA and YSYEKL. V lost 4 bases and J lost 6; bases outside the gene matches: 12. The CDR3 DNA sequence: TGCGCCAGCAGCCTAAGTCCGGGGGGAATCACCAATGAGCAGTTCTTC. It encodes CASSLSPGGITNEQFF.

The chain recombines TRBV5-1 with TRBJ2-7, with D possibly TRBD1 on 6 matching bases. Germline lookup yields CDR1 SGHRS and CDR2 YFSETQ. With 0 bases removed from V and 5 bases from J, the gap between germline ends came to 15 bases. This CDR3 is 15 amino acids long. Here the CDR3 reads CASSLVAGALNEQYF. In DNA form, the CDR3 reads TGCGCCAGCAGCTTGGTGGCAGGGGCATTGAACGAGCAGTACTTC. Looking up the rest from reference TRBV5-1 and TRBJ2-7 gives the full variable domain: KAGVTQTPRYLIKTRGQQVTLSCSPISGHRSVSWYQQTPGQGLQFLFEYFSETQRNKGNFPGRFSGRQFSNSRSEMNVSTLELGDSALYLCASSLVAGALNEQYFGPGTRLTVT.

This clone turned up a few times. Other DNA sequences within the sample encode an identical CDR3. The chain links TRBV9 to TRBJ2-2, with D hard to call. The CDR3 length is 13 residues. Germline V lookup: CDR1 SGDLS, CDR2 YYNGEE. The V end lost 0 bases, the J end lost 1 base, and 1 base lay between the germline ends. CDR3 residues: CASSVGNTGELFF. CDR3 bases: TGTGCCAGCAGCGTAGGGAACACCGGGGAGCTGTTTTTT.

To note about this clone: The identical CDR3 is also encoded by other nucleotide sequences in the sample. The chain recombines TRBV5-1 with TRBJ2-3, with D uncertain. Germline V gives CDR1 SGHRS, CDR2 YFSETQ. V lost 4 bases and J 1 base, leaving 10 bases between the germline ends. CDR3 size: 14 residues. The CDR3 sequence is CASSLAAGTDTQYF. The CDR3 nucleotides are TGCGCCAGCAGCCTCGCGGCAGGCACAGATACGCAGTATTTT.

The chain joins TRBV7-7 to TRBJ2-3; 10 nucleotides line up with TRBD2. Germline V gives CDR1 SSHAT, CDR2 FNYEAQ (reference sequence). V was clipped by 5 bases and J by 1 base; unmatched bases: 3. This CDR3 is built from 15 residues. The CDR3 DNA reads TGTGCCAGCAGCCCCGGGACTAGCGGCACAGATACGCAGTATTTT. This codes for CASSPGTSGTDTQYF. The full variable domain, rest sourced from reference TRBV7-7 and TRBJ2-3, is GAGVSQSPRYKVTKRGQDVTLRCDPISSHATLYWYQQALGQGPEFLTYFNYEAQPDKSGLPSDRFSAERPEGSISTLTIQRTEQRDSAMYRCASSPGTSGTDTQYFGPGTRLTVL.

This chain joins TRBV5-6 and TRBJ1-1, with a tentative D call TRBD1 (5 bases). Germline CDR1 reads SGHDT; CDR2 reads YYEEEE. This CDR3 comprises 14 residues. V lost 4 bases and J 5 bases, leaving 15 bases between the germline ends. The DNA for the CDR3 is TGTGCCAGCAGCGGAGGGGCAGGGCTTACTGAAGCTTTCTTT. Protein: CASSGGAGLTEAFF.

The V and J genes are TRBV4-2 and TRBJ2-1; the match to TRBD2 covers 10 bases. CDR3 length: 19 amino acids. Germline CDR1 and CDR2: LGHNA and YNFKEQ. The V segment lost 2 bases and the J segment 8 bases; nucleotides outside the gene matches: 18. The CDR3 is CASSQQGGHRPSGSHEQFF. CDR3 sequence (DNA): TGTGCCAGCAGCCAACAAGGTGGTCATCGCCCTAGCGGGAGTCATGAGCAGTTCTTC.

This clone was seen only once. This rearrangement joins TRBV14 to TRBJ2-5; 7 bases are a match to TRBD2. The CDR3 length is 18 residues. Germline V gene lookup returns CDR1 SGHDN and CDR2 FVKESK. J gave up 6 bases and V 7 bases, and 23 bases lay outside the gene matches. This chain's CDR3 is CASNPPVLTSLFWKTQYF. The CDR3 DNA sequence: TGTGCCAGCAACCCTCCGGTCCTGACTAGCTTATTTTGGAAGACCCAGTACTTC.